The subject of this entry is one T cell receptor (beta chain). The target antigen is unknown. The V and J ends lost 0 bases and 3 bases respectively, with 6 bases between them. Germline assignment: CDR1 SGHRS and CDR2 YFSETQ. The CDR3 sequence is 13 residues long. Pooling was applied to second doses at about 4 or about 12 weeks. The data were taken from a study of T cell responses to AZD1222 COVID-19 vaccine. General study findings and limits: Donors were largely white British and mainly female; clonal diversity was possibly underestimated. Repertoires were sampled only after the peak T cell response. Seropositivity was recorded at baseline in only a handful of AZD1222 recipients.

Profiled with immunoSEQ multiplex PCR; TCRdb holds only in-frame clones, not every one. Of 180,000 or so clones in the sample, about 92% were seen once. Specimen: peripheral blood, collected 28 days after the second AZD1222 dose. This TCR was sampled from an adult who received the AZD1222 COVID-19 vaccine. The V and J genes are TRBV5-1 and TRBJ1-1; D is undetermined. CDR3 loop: CASSLGADTEAFF. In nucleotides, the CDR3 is TGCGCCAGCAGCTTGGGGGCAGACACTGAAGCTTTCTTT.